Presented here are 19 T cell receptor beta chains from one specimen sequenced in a study of blood T cells in healthy people across ages (dated by TCRdb to the mid-2010s). The library was obtained by 5' RACE. TCRdb names Illumina HiSeq 2500 as the instrument used. A second PCR of roughly 6 to 11 cycles was run with a J-beta primer mix and a sample-barcoded 5' primer. TCRdb redid the processing of the public reads, applying fastp at Q25 and MiXCR, and retained in-frame beta chains. Each entry is one CDR3 protein sequence, shown with its most common DNA and genes. This sample lists about 680,000 distinct CDR3 sequences; 49% were detected once. The ten largest clones represent under 35% of the sample. The material sequenced was blood. The receptor source for this set is a woman in her sixties in good health.

This chain joins TRBV27 and TRBJ2-1; D gene unclear. CDR3 length equals 14 residues. Trimming pared 8 bases from V and 1 base from J, leaving 12 bases between. Germline CDR1 is MNHEY and CDR2 is SMNVEV (reference sequence). As DNA, the CDR3 is TGTGCCAGCCATAGTGCTGGGTCCTACAATGAGCAGTTCTTC. This translates into CASHSAGSYNEQFF.

The V gene is TRBV7-3, the J gene TRBJ2-3; TRBD2 aligns across 8 bases. This CDR3 region has 16 residues. V lost 5 bases and J lost 2; bases outside the gene matches: 9. Per the germline V gene, CDR1 is SGHTA and CDR2 is FQGTGA. The chain's CDR3 is CASSPSGGRTTDTQYF. CDR3 DNA: TGTGCCAGCAGCCCGAGTGGCGGGAGGACCACAGATACGCAGTATTTT.

This clonotype was counted at least ten times. The chain links TRBV7-9 to TRBJ2-1; D possibly uses TRBD1 or TRBD2 (6 bases each). This CDR3 region has 15 residues. Per germline, CDR1 SEHNR and CDR2 FQNEAQ (reference sequence). The V gene lost 5 bases and the J gene lost 4 bases, with 15 bases spanning the gap. CDR3 sequence reads: CASSPQGGGYNEQFF. Written as DNA, the CDR3 is TGTGCCAGCAGCCCCCAAGGAGGGGGATACAATGAGCAGTTCTTC.

The rearrangement links TRBV5-1 to TRBJ1-1; tentatively, D is TRBD1 (5 bases). V was shortened by 4 bases and J by 0 bases, with 16 bases between the two germline ends. Germline V CDR1 and CDR2: SGHRS, YFSETQ. The CDR3 is 16 amino acids. In DNA form, the CDR3 reads TGCGCCAGCAGCGACCTTCAGGGTGGGATGAACACTGAAGCTTTCTTT. It yields the protein CASSDLQGGMNTEAFF.

This clonotype appeared a few times. The CDR3 DNA reads as TGCAGTGCTAGCGCGCTTGGTCAGGCCGGGAATCGGCGGACCCTGCTTATATACAATGAGCAGTTCTTC. Its protein product is CSASALGQAGNRRTLLIYNEQFF. J is TRBJ2-1 and V is TRBV20-1; D possibly corresponds to TRBD2 (5 bases). Germline CDR1 is DFQATT and CDR2 is SNEGSKA (reference sequence). The ends were cut back, 3 bases at V and 4 bases at J, with 40 bases in the middle. The CDR3 runs to 23 residues.

This clonotype was detected a few times. This chain joins TRBV7-8 and TRBJ1-1; 7 bases map to TRBD1. The CDR3 runs to 16 residues. J gave up 3 bases and V 3 bases, and 10 bases lay outside the gene matches. The germline CDR1 and CDR2 sequences are SGHVS and FQNEAQ. The CDR3 nucleotides are TGTGCCAGCAGCTTGGGGAAGGGGGCGAGGGACACTGAAGCTTTCTTT. It yields the protein CASSLGKGARDTEAFF.

This clonotype occurred many times. J is TRBJ2-2 and V is TRBV27, with D perhaps given as TRBD1 or TRBD2 (6 bases each). CDR1 is MNHEY, CDR2 SMNVEV, per germline (reference sequence). There are 15 residues in the CDR3. The germline V and J ends were trimmed by 2 bases and 7 bases, with 14 bases remaining between them. CDR3 protein: CASSLGRGLGGELFF. CDR3 nucleotides: TGTGCCAGCAGTTTAGGCAGGGGACTCGGCGGGGAGCTGTTTTTT.

V usage is TRBV5-5 and J usage is TRBJ1-1; D might be TRBD1 (6 bases). Deletions cut 4 bases from V and 3 bases from J, with 16 bases between. Germline V gene lookup returns CDR1 SGHKS and CDR2 YYEKEE (reference sequence). The CDR3 length is 15 residues. CDR3 DNA: TGTGCCAGCAGCCCGTTCAGGGGATATGACACTGAAGCTTTCTTT. It translates to CASSPFRGYDTEAFF.

The gene calls are TRBV4-1 and TRBJ2-3; tentative D call: TRBD2 (5 bases). Germline V CDR1 and CDR2: MGHRA, YSYEKL. The CDR3 loop spans 16 amino acids. Trimming cost V 0 bases and J 3 bases, with 13 bases left between them. The CDR3 spells CASSQEYGRRTDTQYF. CDR3 nucleotides: TGCGCCAGCAGCCAAGAATATGGCAGGAGGACAGATACGCAGTATTTT.

The chain joins TRBV9 to TRBJ2-3, with a weak D call TRBD2 (6 bases). Germline-derived CDR1 and CDR2 are SGDLS and YYNGEE. Trimming left V 3 bases short and J 5 bases short, with 16 bases between. The CDR3 length is 15 residues. The chain's CDR3 is CASSDAGGGIDTQYF. The CDR3 region has the DNA TGTGCCAGCAGCGATGCCGGGGGAGGTATAGATACGCAGTATTTT.

This clonotype was recorded many times. The CDR3 spells CASSAAGYGYTF. The CDR3 coding sequence is TGTGCCAGCAGCGCCGCAGGATATGGCTACACCTTC. The J gene is TRBJ1-2, the V gene TRBV2; D is unresolved. Germline V gene lookup returns CDR1 SNHLY and CDR2 FYNNEI. Trimming left V 6 bases short and J 5 bases short, with 10 bases between. CDR3 length: 12 residues.

The chain is built from TRBV7-2 and TRBJ1-2; no definite D call. This CDR3 spans 13 amino acids. Germline-derived CDR1 and CDR2 are SGHTA and FQGNSA. Trimming left V 8 bases short and J 5 bases short, with 15 bases between. CDR3 coding DNA: TGTGCCAGCGGCGGATGGGGAGGATATGGCTACACCTTC. The encoded protein is CASGGWGGYGYTF.

This clonotype was detected only a few times. The chain links TRBV29-1 to TRBJ2-7, with 8 bases fitting TRBD2. There are 12 residues in the CDR3. Germline CDR1 reads SQVTM; CDR2 reads ANQGSEA. After removal of 4 bases from V and 5 bases from J, the junction contained 4 bases not matched to a gene. The CDR3 is CSVAQRENEQYF. Here the CDR3 DNA reads TGCAGCGTTGCCCAGCGGGAGAACGAGCAGTACTTC.

The chain employs TRBV27 and TRBJ2-2; 8 bases match TRBD2. The CDR3 consists of 14 residues. The germline V gene encodes CDR1 MNHEY and CDR2 SMNVEV (reference sequence). Losses at the gene ends were 6 bases for V and 7 bases for J; bases not matched to a gene: 7. CDR3 in DNA: TGTGCCAGCAGGGGACTAGGGGGGATCGGGGAGCTGTTTTTT. This gives the protein CASRGLGGIGELFF.

The gene calls are TRBV4-2 and TRBJ2-3; D might be TRBD2 (6 bases). Germline CDR1 reads LGHNA; CDR2 reads YNFKEQ. The ends were cut back, 0 bases at V and 6 bases at J, with 13 bases in the middle. The CDR3 loop spans 15 amino acids. CDR3 region: CASSQDLGLLDTQYF. CDR3 DNA: TGTGCCAGCAGCCAAGATCTCGGACTACTGGATACGCAGTATTTT.

The V and J genes are TRBV7-2 and TRBJ1-1, with 7 bases lining up with TRBD1. The germline gives CDR1 SGHTA, CDR2 FQGNSA. The CDR3 has 13 amino acids. V shed 1 base and J 11 bases; nucleotides not matched to a gene: 7. CDR3 sequence reads: CASSLVIQGSAFF. In nucleotides, the CDR3 is TGTGCCAGCAGCTTAGTTATACAGGGGTCGGCTTTCTTT.

This clonotype has only a few counts. The chain combines TRBV5-1 with TRBJ2-7; 7 nucleotides align to TRBD1. Germline V lookup: CDR1 SGHRS, CDR2 YFSETQ. This CDR3 spans 14 amino acids. The trim removed 4 bases at V and 7 bases at J, leaving 11 bases unmatched. As DNA, the CDR3 is TGCGCCAGCAGCCCCGGACAGGTACCTACGGAGCAGTACTTC. Protein product: CASSPGQVPTEQYF.

This clonotype was recorded a few times. CDR3 coding DNA: TGTGCCAGCAGCGCACAAGGACAGGGGGGCGACATTCAGTACTTC. Translated: CASSAQGQGGDIQYF. The chain recombines TRBV9 with TRBJ2-4; 10 nucleotides agree with TRBD1. The CDR3 loop spans 15 amino acids. Germline assignment: CDR1 SGDLS and CDR2 YYNGEE. Germline trimming cut 3 bases from V and 8 bases from J; bases unmatched to any gene: 8.

The chain is built from TRBV6-2 or TRBV6-3 and TRBJ2-4; possibly TRBD2 for D (5 bases). The CDR3 covers 17 residues. CDR1 and CDR2 from the germline V gene are MNHEY and SVGEGT. Trimming removed 6 bases from V and 0 bases from J, with 18 bases in between. CDR3 nucleotide sequence: TGTGCCAGCAGGACGGGCGCCAGAGGGCTAGCCAAAAACATTCAGTACTTC. Its protein is CASRTGARGLAKNIQYF.